This T cell receptor beta chain comes out of a study of cytomegalovirus exposure and HLA in healthy donors. Researchers ran the PCR with 60 Vbeta and 13 Jbeta primers. Assay used: immunoSEQ multiplex PCR; TCRdb lists only in-frame clones, some missing. The table lists 65,000 to 75,000 clones, approximately 67% of them singletons. General study results and limits: Among the CMV-associated chains, a few were confirmed in vitro as specific for CMV antigens.

Remarks on this clone: Its specificity is unknown.

The sequence was obtained from a woman under 40 in good health and CMV-seronegative. Sequencing was carried out using PBMCs.

Here the CDR3 DNA reads TGTGCCAGCAGTTACCGGACAGGGAGGACTGAAGCTTTCTTT. As protein: CASSYRTGRTEAFF. The rearrangement joins TRBV6-6 to TRBJ1-1; 8 nucleotides align to TRBD1. This CDR3 has 14 amino acids. J lost 5 bases, V lost 2 bases, and 4 bases had no gene match. Germline values: CDR1 MNHNY, CDR2 SVGAGI (reference sequence).